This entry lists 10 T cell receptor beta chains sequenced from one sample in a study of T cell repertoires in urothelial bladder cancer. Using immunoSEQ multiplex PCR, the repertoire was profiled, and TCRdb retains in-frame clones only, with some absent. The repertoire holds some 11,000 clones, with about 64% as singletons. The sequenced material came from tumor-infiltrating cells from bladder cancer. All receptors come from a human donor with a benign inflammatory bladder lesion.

The CDR3 coding sequence is TGTGCCAGCAGCTTCCTCTCTAGCGGGCCGAACACCGGGGAGCTGTTTTTT. The encoded protein is CASSFLSSGPNTGELFF. The V gene is TRBV7-9, the J gene TRBJ2-2; 8 nucleotides align to TRBD2. CDR1 SEHNR and CDR2 FQNEAQ come from the germline V gene (reference sequence). With V trimmed by 3 bases and J by 0 bases, 6 bases remained unmatched. CDR3 length equals 17 residues.

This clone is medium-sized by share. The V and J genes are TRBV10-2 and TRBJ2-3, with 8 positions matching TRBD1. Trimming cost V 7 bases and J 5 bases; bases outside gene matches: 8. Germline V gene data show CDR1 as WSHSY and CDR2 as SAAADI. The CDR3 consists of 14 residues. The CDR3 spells CASTITGGLDTQYF. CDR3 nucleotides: TGCGCCAGCACCATAACAGGGGGTCTAGATACGCAGTATTTT.

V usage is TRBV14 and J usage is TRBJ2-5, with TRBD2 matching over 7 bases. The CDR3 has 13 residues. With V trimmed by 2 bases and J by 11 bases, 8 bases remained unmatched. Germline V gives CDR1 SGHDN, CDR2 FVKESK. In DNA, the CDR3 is TGTGCCAGCAGCCAAACACGGGGGGTCGCGCAGTACTTC. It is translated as CASSQTRGVAQYF. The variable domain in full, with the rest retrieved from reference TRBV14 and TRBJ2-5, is EAGVTQFPSHSVIEKGQTVTLRCDPISGHDNLYWYRRVMGKEIKFLLHFVKESKQDESGMPNNRFLAERTGGTYSTLKVQPAELEDSGVYFCASSQTRGVAQYFGPGTRLLVL.

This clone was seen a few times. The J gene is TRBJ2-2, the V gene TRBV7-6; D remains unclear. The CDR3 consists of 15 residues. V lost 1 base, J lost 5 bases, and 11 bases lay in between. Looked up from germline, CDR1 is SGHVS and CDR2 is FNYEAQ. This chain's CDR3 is CASSLGTSRTGELFF. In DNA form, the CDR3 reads TGTGCCAGCAGCTTAGGGACCTCGAGGACCGGGGAGCTGTTTTTT.

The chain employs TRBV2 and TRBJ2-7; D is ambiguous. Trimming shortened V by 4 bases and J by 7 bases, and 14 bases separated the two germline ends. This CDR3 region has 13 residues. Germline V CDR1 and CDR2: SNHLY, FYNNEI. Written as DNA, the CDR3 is TGTGCCAGCAGTGCCCGTTTTCAAGTAGAGCAGTACTTC. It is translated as CASSARFQVEQYF.

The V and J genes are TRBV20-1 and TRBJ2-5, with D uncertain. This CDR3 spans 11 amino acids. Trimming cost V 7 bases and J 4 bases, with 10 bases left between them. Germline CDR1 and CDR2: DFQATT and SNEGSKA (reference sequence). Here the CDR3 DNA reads TGCAGTGGAAGACCCGGAGAGACCCAGTACTTC. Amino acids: CSGRPGETQYF.

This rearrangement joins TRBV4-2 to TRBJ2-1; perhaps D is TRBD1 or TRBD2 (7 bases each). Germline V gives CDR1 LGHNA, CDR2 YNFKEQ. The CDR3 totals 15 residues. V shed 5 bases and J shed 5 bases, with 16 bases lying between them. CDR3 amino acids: CASSGGQAGDNEQFF. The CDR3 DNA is TGTGCCAGCAGCGGCGGACAGGCGGGGGACAATGAGCAGTTCTTC.

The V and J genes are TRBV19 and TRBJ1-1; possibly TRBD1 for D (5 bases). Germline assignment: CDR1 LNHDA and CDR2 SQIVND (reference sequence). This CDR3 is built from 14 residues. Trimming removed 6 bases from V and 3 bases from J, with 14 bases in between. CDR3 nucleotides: TGTGCCAGTAGGTCGGTGGGGGAGGACACTGAAGCTTTCTTT. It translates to CASRSVGEDTEAFF.

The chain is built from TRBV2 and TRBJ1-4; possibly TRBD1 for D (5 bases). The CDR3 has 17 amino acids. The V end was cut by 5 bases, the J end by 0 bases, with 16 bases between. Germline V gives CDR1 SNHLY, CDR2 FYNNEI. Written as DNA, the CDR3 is TGTGCCAGCAGTCGAAATCAGGGAGCAGCAACTAATGAAAAACTGTTTTTT. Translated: CASSRNQGAATNEKLFF.

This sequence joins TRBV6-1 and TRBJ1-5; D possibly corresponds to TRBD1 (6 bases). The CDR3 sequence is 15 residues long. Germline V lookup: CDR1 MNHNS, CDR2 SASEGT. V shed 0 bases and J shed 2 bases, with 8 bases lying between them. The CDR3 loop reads CASSEARTGNQPQHF. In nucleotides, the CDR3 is TGTGCCAGCAGTGAAGCCCGGACAGGCAATCAGCCCCAGCATTTT.